This T cell receptor beta chain was sequenced during a study of early T cells in non-severe SARS-CoV-2 infection (dated by TCRdb to about 2021). A note on the overall study: Because TCR sequencing relied on bulk RNA taken from unsorted whole blood, pairing of alpha and beta chains was not possible.

Results the study describes overall, beyond this receptor: VDJdb matching was skewed toward anti-spike CD8 responses and likely underestimated virus-specific expansions by missing private and CD4 specificities.

A case-control design nested within a healthcare worker cohort in London, UK, was used, with weekly nasopharyngeal swab PCR tests and blood sampling performed. Healthcare workers were enrolled in the week of the UK lockdown, from 23 to 31 March 2020, and were followed every week for up to roughly 16 weeks. Library preparation employed 5' RACE. TCRdb lists the instrument as NextSeq 500. To correct for sequencing error and PCR bias, the TCR library protocol tagged individual cDNA molecules with unique molecular identifiers. TCR alpha and beta chains were both sequenced, and the abundances of alpha and beta sequences in each sample were closely correlated with each other. The paper's data handling went like this. Decombinator V4 was used to annotate the V gene, J gene and CDR3 of the TCR sequences. Expanded TCRs were defined as changing significantly between any two time points under a Poisson model with p below 0.0001. TCR abundances were normalised to the total number of TCRs sequenced per sample and were expressed as counts per million. TRAV1-2 paired with TRAJ12, TRAJ20 or TRAJ33 defined MAIT TCRs, while TRAV10 paired with TRAJ18 defined iNKT TCRs. VDJdb, accessed on 1 November 2021, was searched for TCRs annotated for CMV, EBV and SARS-CoV-2, and TCRs annotated for more than one antigen were excluded. TCRdb trimmed the raw reads at Q25, called clones with MiXCR and kept productive beta chains. For every CDR3 protein sequence, its rows merge into one entry that carries the most common genes and DNA. The V and J calls come from TCRdb's annotation, not from the publication. For this sample there are 55,000 to 70,000 distinct CDR3 sequences; 10% to 15% appear just once. About 5% of the sample lies in the top ten.

CDR1 and CDR2 (SGHDN, FVKESK) derive from the germline V gene. From its cysteine to its phenylalanine, the CDR3 spans 15 amino acids. The retained sequence is limited to the CDR3, 45 bases, with the frame set at the first base. Germline trimming amounts to 6 bases on V and 2 bases on J, with 5 as the count of junction bases outside the gene matches. As for this clonotype: Its recognized antigen is unknown. The input lacks base qualities; no much larger clone sits a single base away.

The chain joins TRBV14 to TRBJ2-1, and 9 junction bases match TRBD2. Sample: whole blood. The clonotype was recovered from an adult who was a healthcare worker with PCR-confirmed SARS-CoV-2 infection or an uninfected control (not recorded which). The nucleotide sequence reads TGTGCCAGCAGTCGACTAGCGGAGCCCTACAATGAGCAGTTCTTC. Translated, it gives CASSRLAEPYNEQFF. The CDR3, completed at both ends by the reference TRBV14 and TRBJ2-1 genes, gives the full variable domain EAGVTQFPSHSVIEKGQTVTLRCDPISGHDNLYWYRRVMGKEIKFLLHFVKESKQDESGMPNNRFLAERTGGTYSTLKVQPAELEDSGVYFCASSRLAEPYNEQFFGPGTRLTVL.